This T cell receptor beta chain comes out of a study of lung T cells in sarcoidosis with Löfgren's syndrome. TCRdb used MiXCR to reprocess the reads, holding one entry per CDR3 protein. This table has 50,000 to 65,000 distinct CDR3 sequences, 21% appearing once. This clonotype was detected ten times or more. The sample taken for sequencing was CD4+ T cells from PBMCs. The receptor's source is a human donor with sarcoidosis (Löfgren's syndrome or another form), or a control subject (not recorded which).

The CDR3 DNA reads TGTGCCAGCAGCCCAAGGGTAGGTTCCAATCAGCCCCAGCATTTT. The encoded protein is CASSPRVGSNQPQHF. The chain recombines TRBV14 with TRBJ1-5; D remains unclear. There are 15 residues in the CDR3. Trimming took 4 bases from V and 3 from J, leaving 13 bases between them. Germline V gene data show CDR1 as SGHDN and CDR2 as FVKESK.